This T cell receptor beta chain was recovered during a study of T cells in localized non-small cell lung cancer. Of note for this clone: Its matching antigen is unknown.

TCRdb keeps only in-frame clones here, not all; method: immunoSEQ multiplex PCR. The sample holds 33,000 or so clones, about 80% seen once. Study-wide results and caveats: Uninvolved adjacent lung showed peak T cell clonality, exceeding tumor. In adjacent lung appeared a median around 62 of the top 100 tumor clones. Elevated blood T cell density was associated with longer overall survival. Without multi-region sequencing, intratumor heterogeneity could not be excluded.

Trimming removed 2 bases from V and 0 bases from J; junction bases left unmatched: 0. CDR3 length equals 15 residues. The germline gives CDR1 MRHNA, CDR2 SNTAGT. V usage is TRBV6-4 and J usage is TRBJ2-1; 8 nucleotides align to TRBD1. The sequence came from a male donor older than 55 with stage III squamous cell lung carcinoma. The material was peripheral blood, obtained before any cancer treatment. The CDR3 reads CASSDDRGSYNEQFF. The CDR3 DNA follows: TGTGCCAGCAGTGACGACAGGGGCTCCTACAATGAGCAGTTCTTC.